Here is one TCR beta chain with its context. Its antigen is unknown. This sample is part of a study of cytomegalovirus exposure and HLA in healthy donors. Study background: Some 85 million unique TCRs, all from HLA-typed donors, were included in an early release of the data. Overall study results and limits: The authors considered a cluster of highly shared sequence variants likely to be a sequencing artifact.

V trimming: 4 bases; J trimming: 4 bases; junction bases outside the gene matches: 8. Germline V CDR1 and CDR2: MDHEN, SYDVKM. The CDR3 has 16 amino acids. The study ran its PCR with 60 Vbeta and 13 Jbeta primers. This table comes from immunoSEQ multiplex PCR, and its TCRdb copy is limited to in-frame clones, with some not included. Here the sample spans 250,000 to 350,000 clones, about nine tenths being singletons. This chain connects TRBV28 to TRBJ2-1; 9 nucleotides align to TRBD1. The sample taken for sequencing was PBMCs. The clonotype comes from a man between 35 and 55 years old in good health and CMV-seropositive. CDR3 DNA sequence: TGTGCCAGCAGTTCGCAAGTCGGGACAGGGTACAATGAGCAGTTCTTC. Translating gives CASSSQVGTGYNEQFF.